This TCR beta chain originates from a study of T-cell reconstitution after alpha-beta-depleted transplantation in children. This clonotype was detected only a few times. V lost 3 bases and J lost 2, with 14 bases in between. CDR1 is ENHRY, CDR2 SYGVKD, per germline. The CDR3 has 16 amino acids. Researchers prepared the TCRbeta library using unique molecular identifiers, the study reports. Each CDR3 protein is one row after TCRdb ran MiXCR on the PCR reads. The repertoire holds approximately 400,000 distinct CDR3 sequences, approximately 10% seen once, with roughly 5.1% in the top ten. The sample in question was PBMCs from the stem cell graft donor, obtained from the stem cell graft. The chain joins TRBV10-3 to TRBJ1-5; possible D gene TRBD1, 6 bases. The clonotype comes from a human donor who donated a stem cell graft to a child with acute myeloid leukemia. The CDR3 sequence: CAISDKQGTGNQPQHF. CDR3 in DNA: TGTGCCATCAGTGACAAACAGGGAACGGGCAATCAGCCCCAGCATTTT.